This TCR beta chain was sequenced for a study of neurological immune-mediated disorders. TCRdb re-analysed the 5' RACE reads in MiXCR, keeping a single row per CDR3 protein. Here the sample spans roughly 60,000 distinct CDR3 sequences, roughly 3.2% being singletons. The study built unsorted libraries from 2 million PBMCs kept at -80 C. This clonotype was found many times. Its antigen is not known. The germline V gene has CDR1 SGHRS and CDR2 YFSETQ. The CDR3 runs 14 residues. V lost 0 bases, J lost 3 bases, and 3 bases stayed unmatched. General observations from the study: Expanded clones shared no identical CDR3 amino acid sequences across subjects, which suggested private TCR-beta repertoires in all groups. The most TCR clonal expansion was seen in HTLV-1-associated myelopathy, and the least was seen in multiple sclerosis, which fell below healthy controls.

The clonotype originates from a woman under 40 with multiple sclerosis. Material: PBMCs. This chain joins TRBV5-1 and TRBJ2-7; 7 nucleotides align to TRBD2. The CDR3 nucleotides read TGCGCCAGCAGCTTGGCCCCGGGGGGCTACGAGCAGTACTTC. This sequence encodes CASSLAPGGYEQYF.